This paragraph reports one T cell receptor (beta chain). Germline and junction disagree at one end, which may indicate a read error. Assay used: immunoSEQ multiplex PCR; TCRdb lists only in-frame clones, some missing. The profile covers 20,000 to 25,000 clones, with about 80% appearing a single time and 8% to 10% taken by the ten largest. This entry comes from a study of STAT5B mutations in CD4+ large granular lymphocyte leukemia. Background on the study: Among healthy donors, a particular HLA allele went with more CDR3 'QG' motifs.

The sample taken for sequencing was CD4+ T cells from blood buffy coats. This TCR was sampled from a human donor in good health.

In DNA form, the CDR3 reads TGCGCCAGCAGCCAGGGTCGTAGCGGGAGGCCCAATAAGCAGTTCTTC. It specifies CASSQGRSGRPNKQFF. The genes are TRBV4-1 and TRBJ2-1; 10 bases map to TRBD2. This CDR3 is 16 amino acids long. Germline CDR1 and CDR2: MGHRA and YSYEKL.